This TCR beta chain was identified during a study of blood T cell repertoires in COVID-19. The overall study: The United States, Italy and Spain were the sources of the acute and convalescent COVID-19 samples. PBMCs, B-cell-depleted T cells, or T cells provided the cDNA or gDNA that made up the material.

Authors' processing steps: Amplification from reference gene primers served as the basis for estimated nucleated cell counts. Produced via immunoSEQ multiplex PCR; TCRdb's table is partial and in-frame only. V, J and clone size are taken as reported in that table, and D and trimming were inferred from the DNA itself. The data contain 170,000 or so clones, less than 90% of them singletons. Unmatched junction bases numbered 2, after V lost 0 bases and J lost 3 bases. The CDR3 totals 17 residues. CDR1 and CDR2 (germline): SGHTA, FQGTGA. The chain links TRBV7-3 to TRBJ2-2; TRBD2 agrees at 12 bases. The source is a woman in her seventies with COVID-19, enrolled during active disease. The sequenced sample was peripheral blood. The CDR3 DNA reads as TGTGCCAGCAGCTTAACGACTAGCGGGAGATACACCGGGGAGCTGTTTTTT. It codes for CASSLTTSGRYTGELFF.